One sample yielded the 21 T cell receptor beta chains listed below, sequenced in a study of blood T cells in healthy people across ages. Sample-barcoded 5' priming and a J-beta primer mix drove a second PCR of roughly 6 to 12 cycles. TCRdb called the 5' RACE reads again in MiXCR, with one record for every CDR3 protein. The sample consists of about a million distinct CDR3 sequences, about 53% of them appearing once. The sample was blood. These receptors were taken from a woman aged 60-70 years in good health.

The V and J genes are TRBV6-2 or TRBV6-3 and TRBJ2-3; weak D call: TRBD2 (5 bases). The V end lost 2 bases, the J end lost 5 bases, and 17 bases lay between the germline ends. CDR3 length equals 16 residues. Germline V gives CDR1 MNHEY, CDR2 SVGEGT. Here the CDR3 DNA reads TGTGCCAGCAGTTACCTGGGAGTAAGTGCGCAAGATACGCAGTATTTT. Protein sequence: CASSYLGVSAQDTQYF.

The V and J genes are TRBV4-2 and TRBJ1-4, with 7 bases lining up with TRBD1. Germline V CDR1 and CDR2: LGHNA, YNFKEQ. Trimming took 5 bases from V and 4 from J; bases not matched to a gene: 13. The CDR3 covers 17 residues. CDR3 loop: CASSFISQGQDNEKLFF. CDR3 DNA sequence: TGTGCCAGCAGCTTTATTTCTCAAGGACAGGATAATGAAAAACTGTTTTTT.

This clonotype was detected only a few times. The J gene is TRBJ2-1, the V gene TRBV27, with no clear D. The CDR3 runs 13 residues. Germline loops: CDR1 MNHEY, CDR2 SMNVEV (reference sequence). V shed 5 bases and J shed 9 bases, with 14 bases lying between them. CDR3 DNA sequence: TGTGCCAGCAGTAGCTCTCCCGGCATTGAGCAGTTCTTC. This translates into CASSSSPGIEQFF.

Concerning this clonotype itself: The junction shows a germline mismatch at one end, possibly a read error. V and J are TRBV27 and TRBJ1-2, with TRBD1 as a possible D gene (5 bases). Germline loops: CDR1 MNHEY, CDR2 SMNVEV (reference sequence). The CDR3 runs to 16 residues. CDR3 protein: CVSSSLTGAEGHGYTF. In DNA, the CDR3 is TGTGTCAGCAGTTCCCTGACCGGGGCGGAGGGACATGGCTACACCTTC.

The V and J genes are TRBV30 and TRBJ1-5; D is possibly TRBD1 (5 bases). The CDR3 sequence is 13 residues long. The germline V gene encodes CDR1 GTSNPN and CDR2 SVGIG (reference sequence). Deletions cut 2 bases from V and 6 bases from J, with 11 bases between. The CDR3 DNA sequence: TGTGCCTGGAGTACGGGGGGAGGTCAGCCCCAGCATTTT. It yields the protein CAWSTGGGQPQHF. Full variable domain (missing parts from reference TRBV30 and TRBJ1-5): SQTIHQWPATLVQPVGSPLSLECTVEGTSNPNLYWYRQAAGRGLQLLFYSVGIGQISSEVPQNLSASRPQDRQFILSSKKLLLSDSGFYLCAWSTGGGQPQHFGDGTRLSIL.

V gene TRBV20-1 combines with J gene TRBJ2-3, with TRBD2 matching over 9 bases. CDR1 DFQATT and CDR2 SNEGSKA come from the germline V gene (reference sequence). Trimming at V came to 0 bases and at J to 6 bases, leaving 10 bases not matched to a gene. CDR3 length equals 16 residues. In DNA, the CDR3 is TGCAGTGCTAGAGATCTGGCGGGGGGGCAGTTTGATACGCAGTATTTT. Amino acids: CSARDLAGGQFDTQYF.

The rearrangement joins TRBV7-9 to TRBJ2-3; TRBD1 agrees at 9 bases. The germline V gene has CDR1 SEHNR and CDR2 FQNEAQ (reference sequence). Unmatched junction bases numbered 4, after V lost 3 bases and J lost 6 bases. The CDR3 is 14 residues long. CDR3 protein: CASSFRDRVDTQYF. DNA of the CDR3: TGTGCCAGCAGCTTCCGGGACAGGGTTGATACGCAGTATTTT.

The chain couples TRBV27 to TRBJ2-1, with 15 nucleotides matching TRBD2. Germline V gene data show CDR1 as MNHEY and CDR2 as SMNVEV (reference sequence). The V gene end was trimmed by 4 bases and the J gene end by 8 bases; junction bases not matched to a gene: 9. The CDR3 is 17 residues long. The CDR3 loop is CASSSLRTSGRADEQFF. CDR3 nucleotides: TGTGCCAGCAGTTCACTTCGGACTAGCGGGAGGGCCGATGAGCAGTTCTTC.

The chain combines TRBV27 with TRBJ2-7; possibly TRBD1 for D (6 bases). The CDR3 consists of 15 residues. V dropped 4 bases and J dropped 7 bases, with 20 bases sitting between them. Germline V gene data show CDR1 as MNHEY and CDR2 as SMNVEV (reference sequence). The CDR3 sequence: CASSYRDMRDNEQYF. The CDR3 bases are TGTGCCAGCAGTTACCGGGACATGAGGGACAATGAGCAGTACTTC.

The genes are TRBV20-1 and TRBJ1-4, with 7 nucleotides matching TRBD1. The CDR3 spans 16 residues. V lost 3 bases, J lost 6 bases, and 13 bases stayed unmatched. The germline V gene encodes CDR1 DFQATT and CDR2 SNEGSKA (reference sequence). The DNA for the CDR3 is TGCAGTGCTAGTGGGTTCAGACAGGGTGGGGATGAAAAACTGTTTTTT. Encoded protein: CSASGFRQGGDEKLFF.

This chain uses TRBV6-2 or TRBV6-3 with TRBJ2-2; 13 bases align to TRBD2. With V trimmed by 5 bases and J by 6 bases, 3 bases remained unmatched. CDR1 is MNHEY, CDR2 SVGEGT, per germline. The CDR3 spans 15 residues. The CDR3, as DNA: TGTGCCAGCAGTAAGACTAGCGGGAGGTCCGGGGAGCTGTTTTTT. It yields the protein CASSKTSGRSGELFF.

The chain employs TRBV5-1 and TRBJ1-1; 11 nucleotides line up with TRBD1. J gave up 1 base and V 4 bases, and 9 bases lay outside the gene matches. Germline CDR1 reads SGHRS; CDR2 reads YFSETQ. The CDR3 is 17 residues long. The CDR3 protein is CASSGTGGIRTNTEAFF. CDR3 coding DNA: TGCGCCAGCAGCGGGACAGGGGGAATAAGGACGAACACTGAAGCTTTCTTT.

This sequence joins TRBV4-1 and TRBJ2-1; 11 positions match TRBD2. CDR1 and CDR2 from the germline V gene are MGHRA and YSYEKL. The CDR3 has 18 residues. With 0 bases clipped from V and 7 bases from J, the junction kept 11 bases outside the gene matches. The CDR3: CASSQDSLLAGVGNEQFF. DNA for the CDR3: TGCGCCAGCAGCCAAGACTCTCTACTAGCGGGAGTTGGGAATGAGCAGTTCTTC.

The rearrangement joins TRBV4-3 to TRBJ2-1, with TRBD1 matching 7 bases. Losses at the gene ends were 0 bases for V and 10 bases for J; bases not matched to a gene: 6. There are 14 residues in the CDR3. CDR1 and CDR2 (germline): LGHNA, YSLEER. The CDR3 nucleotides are TGCGCCAGCAGCCAAGAGGACAGGTGGGGGGAGCAGTTCTTC. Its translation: CASSQEDRWGEQFF.

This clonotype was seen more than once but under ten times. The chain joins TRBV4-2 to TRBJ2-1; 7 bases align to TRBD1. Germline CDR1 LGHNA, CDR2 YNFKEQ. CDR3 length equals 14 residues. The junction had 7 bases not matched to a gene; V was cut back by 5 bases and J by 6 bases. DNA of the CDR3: TGTGCCAGCAGCACGACAGGGCAACGCAATGAGCAGTTCTTC. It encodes CASSTTGQRNEQFF.

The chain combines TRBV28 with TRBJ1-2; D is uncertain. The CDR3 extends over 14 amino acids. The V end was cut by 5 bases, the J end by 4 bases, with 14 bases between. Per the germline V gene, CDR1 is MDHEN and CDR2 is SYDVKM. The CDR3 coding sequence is TGTGCCAGCAGTCGCCACGGGCAAACCTATGGCTACACCTTC. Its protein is CASSRHGQTYGYTF.

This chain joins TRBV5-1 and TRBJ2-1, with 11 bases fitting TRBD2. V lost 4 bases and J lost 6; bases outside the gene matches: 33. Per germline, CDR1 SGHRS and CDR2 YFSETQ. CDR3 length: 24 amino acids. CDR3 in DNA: TGCGCCAGCAGCGCCGCGGGACAGGAGTACGACTTACTAGCGGGAGCCCTAAGGTTCAATGAGCAGTTCTTC. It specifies CASSAAGQEYDLLAGALRFNEQFF.

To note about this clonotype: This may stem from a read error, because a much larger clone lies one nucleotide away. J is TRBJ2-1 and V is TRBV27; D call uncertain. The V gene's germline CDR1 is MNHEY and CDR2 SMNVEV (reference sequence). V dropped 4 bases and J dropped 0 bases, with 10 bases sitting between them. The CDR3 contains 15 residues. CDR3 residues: CASSWLGISYNEQFF. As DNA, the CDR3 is TGTGCCAGCAGTTGGCTGGGAATCTCCTACAATGAGCAGTTCTTC.

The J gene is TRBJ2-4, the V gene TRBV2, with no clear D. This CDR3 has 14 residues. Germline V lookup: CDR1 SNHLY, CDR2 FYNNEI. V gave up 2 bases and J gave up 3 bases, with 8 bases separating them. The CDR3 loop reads CASSERVGKNIQYF. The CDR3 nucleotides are TGTGCCAGCAGTGAACGAGTGGGCAAAAACATTCAGTACTTC.

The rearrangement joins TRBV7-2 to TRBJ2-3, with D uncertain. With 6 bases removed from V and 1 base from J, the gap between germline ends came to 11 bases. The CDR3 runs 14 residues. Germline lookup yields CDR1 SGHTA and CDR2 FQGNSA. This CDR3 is CASRLNKGTDTQYF. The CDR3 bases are TGTGCCAGCAGACTAAATAAGGGCACAGATACGCAGTATTTT.

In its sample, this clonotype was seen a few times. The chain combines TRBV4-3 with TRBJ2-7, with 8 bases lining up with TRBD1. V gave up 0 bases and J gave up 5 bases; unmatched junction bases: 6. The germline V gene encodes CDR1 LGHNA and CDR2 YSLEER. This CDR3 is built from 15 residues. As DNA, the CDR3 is TGCGCCAGCAGCCAAGAGACAGGGGTTTTCCACGAGCAGTACTTC. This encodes CASSQETGVFHEQYF.